These 26 T cell receptor beta chains were sequenced from one sample in a study of shared clonotypes between healthy human individuals. This table comes from immunoSEQ multiplex PCR, and its TCRdb copy is limited to in-frame clones, with some not included. The sample lists roughly 1.4 million clones, less than 99% occurring once. The sample taken for sequencing was naive CD4+ T cells sorted from blood. The subset is: CD45RA+ positively selected. These TCRs come from a man younger than 45 in good health.

Note on this clone: Other DNA sequences in this specimen translate into the identical CDR3. The chain joins TRBV9 to TRBJ2-1, with 7 bases identical to TRBD2. V lost 0 bases, J lost 5 bases, and 5 bases stayed unmatched. Germline V gene sequence: CDR1 SGDLS, CDR2 YYNGEE. The CDR3 spans 15 residues. This CDR3 is CASSVGGSANNEQFF. The CDR3, as DNA: TGTGCCAGCAGCGTAGGCGGGAGTGCAAACAATGAGCAGTTCTTC.

The gene calls are TRBV15 and TRBJ2-3; 12 positions agree with TRBD2. Germline V gene lookup returns CDR1 LNHNV and CDR2 YYDKDF (reference sequence). The CDR3 contains 16 residues. J lost 2 bases, V lost 5 bases, and 5 bases had no gene match. CDR3 sequence reads: CATSRLAGGPTDTQYF. CDR3 bases: TGTGCCACCAGCCGCCTAGCGGGAGGGCCCACAGATACGCAGTATTTT.

The V call is TRBV23-1, the J call TRBJ2-3; weak D call: TRBD1 (5 bases). TRBV23-1 is annotated as an ORF whose role is uncertain. The V end lost 0 bases, the J end lost 2 bases, and 12 bases lay between the germline ends. The CDR3 totals 16 residues. The CDR3 here is CASSQSEQEFTDTQYF. CDR3 coding DNA: TGCGCCAGCAGTCAATCTGAACAGGAGTTCACAGATACGCAGTATTTT.

The chain links TRBV19 to TRBJ2-7; TRBD2 aligns across 7 bases. Germline CDR1 is LNHDA and CDR2 is SQIVND (reference sequence). The CDR3 extends over 13 amino acids. V shed 5 bases and J 7 bases; nucleotides not matched to a gene: 8. Written as DNA, the CDR3 is TGTGCCAGTAGTCGCACCGGGAGGAGGGAGCAGTACTTC. The encoded protein is CASSRTGRREQYF.

The chain is built from TRBV6-5 and TRBJ2-3; D is undetermined. Trimming removed 6 bases from V and 1 base from J, with 8 bases in between. The CDR3 totals 13 residues. Germline CDR1 MNHEY, CDR2 SVGAGI. CDR3 DNA: TGTGCCAGCAGCCGAGGCGGCACAGATACGCAGTATTTT. The encoded protein is CASSRGGTDTQYF.

The chain uses TRBV11-2 and TRBJ2-6; D might be TRBD1 (5 bases). This CDR3 comprises 18 residues. Germline CDR1 and CDR2: SGHAT and FQNNGV. V was pared by 1 base and J by 2 bases, with 15 bases between. CDR3 coding DNA: TGTGCCAGCAGCTTAGGACAACAGGTCTTGGCTGGGGCCAACGTCCTGACTTTC. It codes for CASSLGQQVLAGANVLTF.

This clone has only a few counts. The V and J genes are TRBV15 and TRBJ1-4; 7 nucleotides line up with TRBD1. The ends lost 2 bases at V and 5 bases at J; junction bases unmatched: 8. CDR1 and CDR2 (germline): LNHNV, YYDKDF (reference sequence). This CDR3 has 16 residues. CDR3 sequence reads: CATSRKTGTANEKLFF. Here the CDR3 DNA reads TGTGCCACCAGCAGAAAAACCGGGACAGCAAATGAAAAACTGTTTTTT.

V and J are TRBV5-1 and TRBJ2-7; the D is unclear. CDR3 size: 15 residues. Germline values: CDR1 SGHRS, CDR2 YFSETQ. V was cut by 4 bases and J by 6 bases, with 20 bases left in between. The CDR3 region has the DNA TGCGCCAGCAGCCCAGGTAGGCAGATTTTCTCCGAGCAGTACTTC. It encodes CASSPGRQIFSEQYF.

The gene calls are TRBV7-8 and TRBJ1-5, with 11 positions matching TRBD1. V shed 0 bases and J 5 bases; nucleotides not matched to a gene: 3. This CDR3 has 16 amino acids. Germline CDR1 SGHVS, CDR2 FQNEAQ. CDR3 sequence: CASSLAADRGHQPQHF. The DNA of the CDR3 is TGTGCCAGCAGCTTAGCCGCGGACAGGGGGCATCAGCCCCAGCATTTT.

J is TRBJ2-3 and V is TRBV28; maybe TRBD1 (6 bases). Germline V gene lookup returns CDR1 MDHEN and CDR2 SYDVKM. The germline V and J ends were trimmed by 5 bases and 2 bases, with 14 bases remaining between them. The CDR3 contains 15 residues. CDR3 residues: CASSLGAGLTDTQYF. DNA of the CDR3: TGTGCCAGCAGTCTGGGGGCGGGCCTCACAGATACGCAGTATTTT.

The V call is TRBV10-3, the J call TRBJ2-1, with TRBD2 identical over 11 bases. Germline assignment: CDR1 ENHRY and CDR2 SYGVKD. Trimming at V came to 10 bases and at J to 7 bases, leaving 9 bases not matched to a gene. The CDR3 contains 14 residues. The CDR3 DNA sequence: TGTGCCACTCTACTAGCGGGAGACGAGAATGAGCAGTTCTTC. It specifies CATLLAGDENEQFF.

The genes are TRBV5-4 and TRBJ2-7; D remains ambiguous. The CDR3 is 14 residues long. Germline assignment: CDR1 SGHNT and CDR2 YYREEE (reference sequence). The ends were cut back, 0 bases at V and 4 bases at J, with 11 bases in the middle. The CDR3 DNA follows: TGTGCCAGCAGCTTGGCGGGTTCCAGATACGAGCAGTACTTC. This encodes CASSLAGSRYEQYF.

In nucleotides, the CDR3 is TGTGCCAGCAGTGGAGGAGGCGGGAGGCACTACGAGCAGTACTTC. It specifies CASSGGGGRHYEQYF. The V call is TRBV6-1, the J call TRBJ2-7; TRBD2 matches at 8 bases. Germline CDR1 is MNHNS and CDR2 is SASEGT. The junction had 8 bases not matched to a gene; V was cut back by 4 bases and J by 3 bases. This CDR3 is built from 15 residues.

The chain carries TRBV5-1 and TRBJ2-1, with TRBD2 matching over 12 bases. Germline V gene sequence: CDR1 SGHRS, CDR2 YFSETQ. This CDR3 spans 17 amino acids. V shed 2 bases, J shed 10 bases, and the junction held 13 bases outside the gene matches. CDR3 DNA sequence: TGCGCCAGCAGCTTAGGGCCTAGCGGGAGGGCCCCAGGGGAGCAGTTCTTC. Protein: CASSLGPSGRAPGEQFF.

This clone occurred once. The chain employs TRBV28 and TRBJ2-3, with 10 bases fitting TRBD1. The germline V gene encodes CDR1 MDHEN and CDR2 SYDVKM. Unmatched junction bases numbered 1, after V lost 3 bases and J lost 1 base. The CDR3 contains 15 residues. The DNA of the CDR3 is TGTGCCAGCAGTTTCGGGACAGGGGGCACAGATACGCAGTATTTT. Protein product: CASSFGTGGTDTQYF.

Regarding this clone: The identical CDR3 is also encoded by other nucleotide sequences in the sample. The chain recombines TRBV2 with TRBJ2-1; no firm D call. The V gene's germline CDR1 is SNHLY and CDR2 FYNNEI. The CDR3 consists of 11 residues. V lost 4 bases, J lost 7 bases, and 5 bases lay in between. CDR3 in DNA: TGTGCCAGCAGTGTCCTTAATGAGCAGTTCTTC. It codes for CASSVLNEQFF.

CDR3 residues: CASSTRAGPVGEQYF. The DNA of the CDR3 is TGTGCCAGCAGTACCAGAGCGGGGCCTGTGGGGGAGCAGTACTTC. The chain is built from TRBV27 and TRBJ2-7, with TRBD2 identical over 7 bases. The V and J ends lost 5 bases and 7 bases, in that order; junction bases with no gene match: 14. The CDR3 sequence is 15 residues long. The V gene's germline CDR1 is MNHEY and CDR2 SMNVEV (reference sequence).

V is TRBV18 and J is TRBJ2-7, with D possibly TRBD1 on 5 matching bases. The CDR3 sequence is 14 residues long. Germline assignment: CDR1 KGHSH and CDR2 LQKENI. Trimming shortened V by 6 bases and J by 2 bases, and 14 bases separated the two germline ends. The CDR3 reads CASSFSRQTYEQYF. The CDR3 DNA follows: TGTGCCAGCTCCTTCTCTCGACAGACCTACGAGCAGTACTTC.

The rearrangement uses TRBV10-1 and TRBJ1-1; D remains ambiguous. This CDR3 is 13 amino acids long. Trimming took 2 bases from V and 0 from J, leaving 4 bases between them. Germline V gene data show CDR1 as WNHNN and CDR2 as SYGVQD (reference sequence). CDR3 coding DNA: TGCGCCAGCAGTGAGCAATTGAACACTGAAGCTTTCTTT. The encoded protein is CASSEQLNTEAFF.

This chain connects TRBV18 to TRBJ1-3; tentative D call: TRBD1 (6 bases). V lost 3 bases and J lost 3, with 18 bases in between. This CDR3 comprises 17 residues. Germline CDR1 is KGHSH and CDR2 is LQKENI. The CDR3 coding sequence is TGTGCCAGCTCACCCACCTCGTCGGGGGCAGTTGGAAACACCATATATTTT. It specifies CASSPTSSGAVGNTIYF. Supplemented by reference TRBV18 and TRBJ1-3, the full variable domain reads NAGVMQNPRHLVRRRGQEARLRCSPMKGHSHVYWYRQLPEEGLKFMVYLQKENIIDESGMPKERFSAEFPKEGPSILRIQQVVRGDSAAYFCASSPTSSGAVGNTIYFGEGSWLTVV.

The chain has TRBV2 and TRBJ1-1; tentatively, D is TRBD1 (6 bases). This CDR3 contains 17 residues. The germline gives CDR1 SNHLY, CDR2 FYNNEI. V dropped 4 bases and J dropped 4 bases, with 22 bases sitting between them. CDR3 DNA sequence: TGTGCCAGCAGTGCACAAGGGGGGGTCCGTTTGGGCACTGAAGCTTTCTTT. Translated, it gives CASSAQGGVRLGTEAFF.

Regarding this clone: This sample also contains other DNA sequences that code for the same CDR3. V usage is TRBV27 and J usage is TRBJ2-5, with D possibly matching TRBD2 (5 bases). This CDR3 comprises 13 residues. Per germline, CDR1 MNHEY and CDR2 SMNVEV (reference sequence). The germline V and J ends were trimmed by 2 bases and 2 bases, with 6 bases remaining between them. The CDR3 protein is CASSLRGQETQYF. As DNA, the CDR3 is TGTGCCAGCAGTTTACGGGGTCAAGAGACCCAGTACTTC.

The rearrangement uses TRBV9 and TRBJ2-5; possibly TRBD1 for D (5 bases). Trimming left V 0 bases short and J 5 bases short, with 20 bases between. CDR1 is SGDLS, CDR2 YYNGEE, per germline. CDR3 length: 17 residues. The CDR3 region has the DNA TGTGCCAGCAGCGTAGGGCAGGGTCTTGGAATTACGGAGACCCAGTACTTC. Translated: CASSVGQGLGITETQYF.

This clone was seen a few times. The V and J genes are TRBV7-2 and TRBJ2-3; 7 bases line up with TRBD2. Germline trimming cut 2 bases from V and 9 bases from J; bases unmatched to any gene: 11. This CDR3 has 15 residues. Germline V gene sequence: CDR1 SGHTA, CDR2 FQGNSA. CDR3 protein: CASSLQRLAEGTQYF. The DNA of the CDR3 is TGTGCCAGCAGCTTACAACGACTAGCAGAGGGGACGCAGTATTTT.

Comments on this clone: Other DNA sequences in the sample encode the same CDR3. The J gene is TRBJ1-1, the V gene TRBV9; the match to TRBD1 covers 8 bases. Germline V gene data show CDR1 as SGDLS and CDR2 as YYNGEE. The CDR3 sequence is 14 residues long. The J segment lost 2 bases and the V segment lost 1 base, leaving 1 base of the junction unmatched. The CDR3 reads CASSVSGGNTEAFF. In DNA form, the CDR3 reads TGTGCCAGCAGCGTATCAGGGGGCAACACTGAAGCTTTCTTT.

This chain joins TRBV30 and TRBJ1-4; tentatively, D is TRBD1 (5 bases). The CDR3 length is 16 residues. V was pared by 0 bases and J by 2 bases, with 13 bases between. In germline, CDR1 is GTSNPN, CDR2 SVGIG (reference sequence). The CDR3 nucleotides read TGTGCCTGGAGTGTACCAGGGTGGGGGACTAATGAAAAACTGTTTTTT. The encoded protein is CAWSVPGWGTNEKLFF. Variable domain in full (rest from reference TRBV30 and TRBJ1-4): SQTIHQWPATLVQPVGSPLSLECTVEGTSNPNLYWYRQAAGRGLQLLFYSVGIGQISSEVPQNLSASRPQDRQFILSSKKLLLSDSGFYLCAWSVPGWGTNEKLFFGSGTQLSVL.